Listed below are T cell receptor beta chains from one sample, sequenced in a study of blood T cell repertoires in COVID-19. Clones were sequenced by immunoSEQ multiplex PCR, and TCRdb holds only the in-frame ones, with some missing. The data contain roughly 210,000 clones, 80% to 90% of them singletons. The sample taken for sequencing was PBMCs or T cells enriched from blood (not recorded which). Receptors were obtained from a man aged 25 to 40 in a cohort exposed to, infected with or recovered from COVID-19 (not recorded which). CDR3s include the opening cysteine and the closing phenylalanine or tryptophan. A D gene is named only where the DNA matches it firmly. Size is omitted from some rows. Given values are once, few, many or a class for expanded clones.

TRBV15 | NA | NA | CATSNTGNPPKNIQYF
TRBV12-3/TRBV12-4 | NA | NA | CASSLVQGRQYF
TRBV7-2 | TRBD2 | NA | CASSRRLAGEQYF
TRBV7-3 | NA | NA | CASSLLGGGNSPLHF
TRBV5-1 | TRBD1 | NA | CASSQGTGWQETQYF
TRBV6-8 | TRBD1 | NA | CASSARRGTDYGYTF
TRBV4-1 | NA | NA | CASSPNFGGYEQYF
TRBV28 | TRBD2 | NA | CASSFPGRGVPREQYF
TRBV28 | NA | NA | CASSTWTEGTEAFF
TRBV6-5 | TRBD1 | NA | CASTRTGVTEAFF
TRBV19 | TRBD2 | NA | CASTLTSGSPNEQFF
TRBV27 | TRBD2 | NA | CATRGTSGTWETQYF
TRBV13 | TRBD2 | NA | CASSPPSSGSVFLTQYF
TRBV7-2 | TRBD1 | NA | CASSLVGRGQETQYF
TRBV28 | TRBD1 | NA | CASSSSRDRPNQPQHF
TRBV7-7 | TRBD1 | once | CASSLGQGNTGELFF
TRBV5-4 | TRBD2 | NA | CASSPGTRSHNEQFF
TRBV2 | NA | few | CASSEGLAPYTDTQYF
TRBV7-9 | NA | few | CASSATLGGSNQPQHF
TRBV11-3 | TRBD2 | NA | CASSHRSGLAGGQETQYF
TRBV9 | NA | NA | CASSVSELQGGETQYF
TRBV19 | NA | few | CASSIGEEGVRTGELFF
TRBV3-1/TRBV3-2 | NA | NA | CASSQEMSGSSYEQYF
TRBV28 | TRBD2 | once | CASDGTSGSHITDTQYF
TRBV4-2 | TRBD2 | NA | CASSQEFSGSTYEQYF
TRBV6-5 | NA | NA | CASARLDNEQFF
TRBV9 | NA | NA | CASSVEVTRGTGELFF
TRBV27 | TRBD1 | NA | CASSPTPGLGTGVDEQYF
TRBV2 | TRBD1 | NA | CASRSTGTGGVEAFF